The 12 T cell receptor beta chains in this list originate from one sample, sequenced in a study of OX40 agonist ivuxolimab in advanced cancers. Data came from immunoSEQ multiplex PCR; TCRdb stores just in-frame clones and leaves some out. The repertoire holds some 41,000 clones, with approximately 85% as singletons. The material sequenced was CD4+ or CD8+ T cells sorted from blood, taken in a trial of the OX40 agonist ivuxolimab. The receptors were sampled from an adult with an advanced solid tumor such as melanoma, head and neck, liver or kidney cancer.

The chain employs TRBV9 and TRBJ2-7; the D is unclear. Trimming shortened V by 4 bases and J by 2 bases, and 10 bases separated the two germline ends. The germline CDR1 and CDR2 sequences are SGDLS and YYNGEE. This CDR3 is built from 13 residues. This CDR3 is CASSIEGTYEQYF. In DNA, the CDR3 is TGTGCCAGCAGCATAGAAGGAACCTACGAGCAGTACTTC.

This chain's CDR3 is CACYPGERGRDGYTF. The CDR3 nucleotides are TGTGCCTGCTACCCCGGGGAAAGGGGGCGAGATGGCTACACCTTC. The chain employs TRBV30 and TRBJ1-2; TRBD1 agrees at 7 bases. The CDR3 runs 15 residues. V lost 6 bases and J lost 6; bases outside the gene matches: 16. CDR1 and CDR2 (germline): GTSNPN, SVGIG (reference sequence).

The V gene is TRBV10-3, the J gene TRBJ2-1; D remains unclear. This CDR3 has 16 residues. Trimming took 2 bases from V and 0 from J, leaving 11 bases between them. The V gene's germline CDR1 is ENHRY and CDR2 SYGVKD. Here the CDR3 DNA reads TGTGCCATCAGTGAGCAGAGCACGAGCTCCTACAATGAGCAGTTCTTC. It codes for CAISEQSTSSYNEQFF.

The genes are TRBV4-1 and TRBJ1-2; D gene uncertain. V was trimmed by 0 bases and J by 0 bases, leaving 8 bases between them. CDR3 length: 15 residues. Germline V gene lookup returns CDR1 MGHRA and CDR2 YSYEKL. The CDR3 protein is CASSQDGSTNYGYTF. CDR3 DNA: TGCGCCAGCAGCCAAGATGGGAGCACTAACTATGGCTACACCTTC.

A word on this clone: This sample also contains other DNA sequences that code for the same CDR3. J is TRBJ2-3 and V is TRBV9; no clear D gene. CDR1 is SGDLS, CDR2 YYNGEE, per germline. The CDR3 runs to 12 residues. Trimming took 2 bases from V and 2 from J, leaving 3 bases between them. The CDR3 bases are TGTGCCAGCAGCGTTAACACAGATACGCAGTATTTT. Protein: CASSVNTDTQYF.

The CDR3 DNA reads as TGCGCCAGCAAAACAGGGCCTGTCAGCACAGATACGCAGTATTTT. It is translated as CASKTGPVSTDTQYF. The chain employs TRBV4-1 and TRBJ2-3; TRBD1 might be the D (6 bases). The V gene's germline CDR1 is MGHRA and CDR2 YSYEKL. Trimming pared 7 bases from V and 0 bases from J, leaving 14 bases between. This CDR3 is 15 amino acids long.

V is TRBV7-9 and J is TRBJ2-7; unclear D gene. Per germline, CDR1 SEHNR and CDR2 FQNEAQ (reference sequence). There are 12 residues in the CDR3. Trimming left V 5 bases short and J 1 base short, with 6 bases between. This chain's CDR3 is CASSPNSYEQYF. CDR3 nucleotide sequence: TGTGCCAGCAGCCCTAATTCCTACGAGCAGTACTTC.

This clone showed up just a few times. The chain has TRBV5-6 and TRBJ2-7; 8 bases are shared with TRBD1. Germline lookup yields CDR1 SGHDT and CDR2 YYEEEE. V lost 0 bases, J lost 6 bases, and 2 bases stayed unmatched. The CDR3 spans 13 residues. The CDR3 region has the DNA TGTGCCAGCAGCTTGGCGGACAGGGCCGAGCAGTACTTC. This encodes CASSLADRAEQYF.

J is TRBJ2-7 and V is TRBV27, with 8 bases fitting TRBD1. The CDR3 runs to 15 residues. V trimming: 3 bases; J trimming: 5 bases; junction bases outside the gene matches: 9. Looked up from germline, CDR1 is MNHEY and CDR2 is SMNVEV (reference sequence). As DNA, the CDR3 is TGTGCCAGCAGTTTTCCGGGACAGGAGGCCCACGAGCAGTACTTC. Translation: CASSFPGQEAHEQYF.

The rearrangement uses TRBV7-2 and TRBJ1-5; 9 bases match TRBD1. Looked up from germline, CDR1 is SGHTA and CDR2 is FQGNSA. J lost 1 base, V lost 4 bases, and 5 bases had no gene match. The CDR3 sequence is 16 residues long. The CDR3 bases are TGTGCCAGCAGCTCAACAGGGGGCTGGAGCAATCAGCCCCAGCATTTT. This sequence encodes CASSSTGGWSNQPQHF.

The chain combines TRBV9 with TRBJ1-1, with D hard to call. This CDR3 is 15 amino acids long. CDR1 SGDLS and CDR2 YYNGEE come from the germline V gene. The V and J ends lost 0 bases and 1 base respectively, with 10 bases between them. CDR3 sequence (DNA): TGTGCCAGCAGCGTAGAAGGTCAGCCGAACACTGAAGCTTTCTTT. Protein sequence: CASSVEGQPNTEAFF.

The V and J genes are TRBV5-4 and TRBJ1-5; D is unclear. Trimming left V 0 bases short and J 3 bases short, with 7 bases between. Germline loops: CDR1 SGHNT, CDR2 YYREEE (reference sequence). The CDR3 loop spans 14 amino acids. The CDR3 sequence: CASSLEGYNQPQHF. For the CDR3, the DNA is TGTGCCAGCAGCTTGGAAGGGTACAATCAGCCCCAGCATTTT.